The rows below give T cell receptor beta chains drawn from one sample of a study of technical replicates of blood from a handful of donors. TCRdb's table, derived via immunoSEQ multiplex PCR, lists solely in-frame clones and lacks some. The table records some 49,000 clones, more than 85% of them present only once. What was sequenced was PBMCs. These receptors originate from a human donor in good health. Some clones in this sample may be carry-over from other donors' samples. The conserved cysteine and the conserved F or W are not part of the CDR3 here. The order of the fields is CDR3 protein, clone size, V gene, J gene. Clone size, where shown, is once, few, many, or a class for clones that have expanded.

SVGGDRAF,NA,TRBV20-1,TRBJ1-1
ASSYMGQGMGYT,NA,TRBV6-6,TRBJ1-2
SVVRGGNTEAF,many,TRBV29-1,TRBJ1-1
ASSLGLVSEQY,NA,TRBV13,TRBJ2-7
ASISRGVGTEAF,NA,TRBV2,TRBJ1-1
ASSQSTLAETQY,NA,TRBV9,TRBJ2-5
ASSAQGYYNSPLH,NA,TRBV27,TRBJ1-6
ASSLVLAGAYEQY,NA,TRBV7-9,TRBJ2-7
ASSVALGGSNQPQH,NA,TRBV6-6,TRBJ1-5
ASSHPTSGRALNEQF,NA,TRBV7-9,TRBJ2-1
ASSLDGGTEAF,NA,TRBV5-1,TRBJ1-1
ASSSMTGGTYEQY,NA,TRBV11-1,TRBJ2-7
ASSEAGGSYNEQF,once,TRBV6-4,TRBJ2-1
AISTQGVGGEQY,NA,TRBV10-3,TRBJ2-7
ASSFSGTTSTEQY,NA,TRBV11-2,TRBJ2-7
ASSQAGTGYNEQF,NA,TRBV4-1,TRBJ2-1
ASSQDSQGYTEAF,NA,TRBV14,TRBJ1-1
ASSGQGLAGRLQF,NA,TRBV9,TRBJ2-1
ASSSYTGELF,NA,TRBV7-2,TRBJ2-2
ASSSMRTSGFHTQY,once,TRBV18,TRBJ2-3
ASSLVGARRTEAF,NA,TRBV5-4,TRBJ1-1
ASSEGGGSGNEQF,NA,TRBV9,TRBJ2-1
ASSPGREGLGEQF,NA,TRBV4-1,TRBJ2-1
ASSPTSWFQTSGRLYEQY,medium-sized,TRBV5-1,TRBJ2-7
ASSLGQTDLSGYT,NA,TRBV5-1,TRBJ1-2
ASTPSGANYEQY,NA,TRBV2,TRBJ2-7
ASSRHVTGELF,NA,TRBV7-2,TRBJ2-2
ASSPQRGGDTEAF,NA,TRBV5-1,TRBJ1-1